This T cell receptor (beta chain) is drawn from a study of long-term antiretroviral therapy in people with HIV. Researchers secured at least one pre-ART and at least two post-ART PBMC samples from each donor. HIV-positive participants were all treated in the United States. Specimens held roughly 0.9-10 million cryopreserved PBMC prior to DNA extraction. The ends lost 4 bases at V and 0 bases at J; junction bases unmatched: 8. The CDR3 is 16 residues long. The V gene's germline CDR1 is SGHDT and CDR2 YYEEEE. This was the immunoSEQ v3.0 assay at survey level. Assay used: immunoSEQ multiplex PCR; TCRdb lists only in-frame clones, some missing. The table includes about 39,000 clones, approximately 86% detected once.

This clonotype was obtained from a woman aged 18-29 years with HIV. This chain joins TRBV5-6 and TRBJ2-7; 9 nucleotides line up with TRBD2. The source material was unsorted PBMCs, sampled just before starting antiretroviral therapy. DNA for the CDR3: TGTGCCAGCAGCGTCGTCACTAGCGGGCCCTCCTACGAGCAGTACTTC. It encodes CASSVVTSGPSYEQYF.